Each of the 13 T cell receptor beta chains below was sequenced from the same sample in a study of T cells in Graves' hyperthyroidism and ophthalmopathy. Authors of the study amplified TCR beta CDR3 regions from RNA transcripts. Using the HTBI primer set, a first-round RT-PCR was run on the TCR CDR3. TCRdb called the multiplex PCR reads again in MiXCR, with one record for every CDR3 protein. The sample lists a few hundred thousand distinct CDR3 sequences; around 42% were seen once. Specimen: peripheral blood or thyroid tissue (not recorded which). These receptors all come from a woman aged 18-35 years with Graves' hyperthyroidism.

The CDR3 DNA reads TGTGCCAGCAGTGAAGCGTTCACAGGGGGCGAAAATGAAAAACTGTTTTTT. It specifies CASSEAFTGGENEKLFF. The chain links TRBV2 to TRBJ1-4, with 9 bases aligning to TRBD1. After removal of 0 bases from V and 5 bases from J, the junction contained 7 bases not matched to a gene. Per the germline V gene, CDR1 is SNHLY and CDR2 is FYNNEI. CDR3 length equals 17 residues.

The rearrangement uses TRBV4-2 and TRBJ2-1; 7 bases are a match to TRBD1. V lost 4 bases, J lost 4 bases, and 7 bases stayed unmatched. Germline V gene sequence: CDR1 LGHNA, CDR2 YNFKEQ. The CDR3 has 15 amino acids. The DNA for the CDR3 is TGTGCCAGCAGCCGATCCACAGGGGCATACAATGAGCAGTTCTTC. This encodes CASSRSTGAYNEQFF.

The rearrangement links TRBV20-1 to TRBJ2-5; TRBD2 agrees at 9 bases. The germline CDR1 and CDR2 sequences are DFQATT and SNEGSKA (reference sequence). The CDR3 runs to 15 residues. J gave up 5 bases and V 0 bases, and 7 bases lay outside the gene matches. The CDR3 region is CSARDLAGWVETQYF. In nucleotides, the CDR3 is TGCAGTGCTAGAGACCTAGCGGGGTGGGTCGAGACCCAGTACTTC.

This clonotype was detected only a few times. The gene calls are TRBV4-1 and TRBJ1-4, with 8 bases that match TRBD1. The germline V gene has CDR1 MGHRA and CDR2 YSYEKL. The CDR3 sequence is 16 residues long. Germline trimming cut 3 bases from V and 7 bases from J; bases unmatched to any gene: 10. CDR3 loop: CASSHPPGQVSEKLFF. The CDR3 nucleotides read TGCGCCAGCAGCCATCCACCGGGACAGGTTTCTGAAAAACTGTTTTTT.

This clonotype appeared many times. This rearrangement joins TRBV7-9 to TRBJ1-2; weak D call: TRBD1 (5 bases). CDR1 is SEHNR, CDR2 FQNEAQ, per germline (reference sequence). Trimming removed 3 bases at V and 11 bases at J, with 16 bases between. The CDR3 length is 13 residues. CDR3 DNA: TGTGCCAGCAGCTTCCGGGGCTTAAGCTCTTACACCTTC. Its translation: CASSFRGLSSYTF.

This clonotype was recorded many times. The chain recombines TRBV2 with TRBJ1-2; no reliable D call. Trimming pared 2 bases from V and 2 bases from J, leaving 6 bases between. The CDR3 runs 13 residues. Germline values: CDR1 SNHLY, CDR2 FYNNEI. The CDR3 spells CASSEFGNYGYTF. CDR3 bases: TGTGCCAGCAGTGAATTCGGAAACTATGGCTACACCTTC.

The CDR3 is CASMRGPDTGELFF. CDR3 DNA: TGTGCCAGTATGAGGGGGCCGGATACGGGGGAGCTGTTTTTT. The J gene is TRBJ2-2, the V gene TRBV19; 7 bases fit TRBD1. Germline values: CDR1 LNHDA, CDR2 SQIVND (reference sequence). The junction had 10 bases not matched to a gene; V was cut back by 7 bases and J by 8 bases. The CDR3 has 14 amino acids.

As to this clonotype: This may come from a read error, since a much larger clone is one base off. This chain joins TRBV2 and TRBJ1-4, with D possibly matching TRBD1 (5 bases). This CDR3 has 16 amino acids. Trimming removed 6 bases from V and 0 bases from J, with 14 bases in between. The germline V gene has CDR1 SNHLY and CDR2 FYNNEI. The CDR3 region has the DNA TGTGCCAGCAGGGGACTAGAGGGTCCAACTAATGAAAAACTGTTTTTT. Protein product: CASRGLEGPTNEKLFF.

This clonotype was observed a handful of times. J is TRBJ1-5 and V is TRBV18, with TRBD1 as a possible D gene (5 bases). Germline CDR1 is KGHSH and CDR2 is LQKENI. Trimming left V 2 bases short and J 3 bases short, with 11 bases between. This CDR3 has 15 amino acids. The CDR3 coding sequence is TGTGCCAGCTCACCAACCGACAGCCACAATCAGCCCCAGCATTTT. This codes for CASSPTDSHNQPQHF.

This clonotype was detected ten times or more. The chain combines TRBV4-1 with TRBJ1-5, with TRBD1 matching 8 bases. This CDR3 comprises 16 residues. CDR1 and CDR2 from the germline V gene are MGHRA and YSYEKL. After removal of 3 bases from V and 3 bases from J, the junction contained 7 bases not matched to a gene. As DNA, the CDR3 is TGCGCCAGCAGCCACCGACAGGGGCTGGCCAATCAGCCCCAGCATTTT. It codes for CASSHRQGLANQPQHF.

This clonotype was counted at least ten times. The V and J genes are TRBV7-9 and TRBJ2-7; the match to TRBD2 covers 9 bases. Per germline, CDR1 SEHNR and CDR2 FQNEAQ (reference sequence). There are 18 residues in the CDR3. V trimming: 1 base; J trimming: 6 bases; junction bases outside the gene matches: 16. The CDR3 loop is CASSLGKLAGFVWSEQYF. Here the CDR3 DNA reads TGTGCCAGCAGCTTAGGAAAGCTAGCGGGATTCGTCTGGAGCGAGCAGTACTTC.

The chain couples TRBV18 to TRBJ2-2, with D unresolved. The CDR3 runs to 15 residues. The germline V and J ends were trimmed by 4 bases and 3 bases, with 12 bases remaining between them. Per the germline V gene, CDR1 is KGHSH and CDR2 is LQKENI. The chain's CDR3 is CASSLSGQYTGELFF. The CDR3, as DNA: TGTGCCAGCTCACTGTCTGGGCAGTACACCGGGGAGCTGTTTTTT.

This clonotype showed up many times. The chain couples TRBV7-2 to TRBJ2-7; 9 bases fit TRBD1. Germline values: CDR1 SGHTA, CDR2 FQGNSA. V lost 2 bases, J lost 5 bases, and 7 bases stayed unmatched. There are 15 residues in the CDR3. In DNA form, the CDR3 reads TGTGCCAGCAGCTTACAGGGACAGGGAGGCAACGAGCAGTACTTC. Its translation is CASSLQGQGGNEQYF.